These 15 T cell receptor beta chains share one sample of origin, sequenced in a study of T cells in Graves' hyperthyroidism and ophthalmopathy. TCR beta CDR3 regions were amplified from RNA. The study used the HTBI primer set for a first-round RT-PCR of the TCR CDR3. Via MiXCR, TCRdb re-called the multiplex PCR reads, giving one row per CDR3 protein. The sample holds more than 500,000 distinct CDR3 sequences; around 15% are singletons and the top ten take 14%. Sequencing used blood. The receptors were gathered from a woman aged 40 to 50 with Graves' hyperthyroidism.

This clonotype was recorded many times. The genes are TRBV30 and TRBJ2-5; TRBD2 might be the D (6 bases). This CDR3 spans 15 amino acids. Germline V lookup: CDR1 GTSNPN, CDR2 SVGIG (reference sequence). V shed 0 bases and J shed 3 bases, with 14 bases lying between them. CDR3 in amino acids: CAWSVPGVVEETQYF. CDR3 nucleotide sequence: TGTGCCTGGAGTGTACCGGGAGTTGTGGAAGAGACCCAGTACTTC.

This clonotype was detected only a few times. The chain recombines TRBV20-1 with TRBJ2-7; D is unclear. This CDR3 comprises 10 residues. Germline CDR1 DFQATT, CDR2 SNEGSKA (reference sequence). V shed 7 bases and J shed 5 bases, with 9 bases lying between them. The CDR3 here is CSVTVDEQYF. CDR3 DNA: TGCAGTGTTACGGTGGACGAGCAGTACTTC.

This clonotype has just a few counts. The gene calls are TRBV20-1 and TRBJ1-2; D unresolved. The ends were cut back, 0 bases at V and 8 bases at J, with 13 bases in the middle. CDR1 DFQATT and CDR2 SNEGSKA come from the germline V gene (reference sequence). This CDR3 has 13 residues. Here the CDR3 DNA reads TGCAGTGCTAGAGATGGCCTAACGGACGGCTACACCTTC. It translates to CSARDGLTDGYTF.

This clonotype has at least ten counts. The chain links TRBV18 to TRBJ2-1; 13 nucleotides line up with TRBD2. The CDR3 is 17 residues long. Losses at the gene ends were 4 bases for V and 6 bases for J; bases not matched to a gene: 9. Germline V lookup: CDR1 KGHSH, CDR2 LQKENI. CDR3 DNA: TGTGCCAGCTCACTCCCACGACTAGCGGGAGGCGGCAATGAGCAGTTCTTC. The encoded protein is CASSLPRLAGGGNEQFF.

This rearrangement joins TRBV28 to TRBJ1-3; 7 bases fit TRBD1. Trimming removed 3 bases from V and 0 bases from J; junction bases left unmatched: 2. Germline V gene sequence: CDR1 MDHEN, CDR2 SYDVKM. The length of the CDR3 is 15 residues. The CDR3 sequence: CASSFRGASGNTIYF. The CDR3 DNA is TGTGCCAGCAGTTTCAGGGGGGCCTCTGGAAACACCATATATTTT.

Concerning this clonotype itself: This likely comes from a read error, as the CDR3 has no conserved phenylalanine or tryptophan at its end. The chain uses TRBV20-1 and TRBJ2-7, with D possibly TRBD1 on 6 matching bases. Deletions cut 5 bases from V and 2 bases from J, with 13 bases between. The CDR3 is made up of 13 amino acids. Germline CDR1 DFQATT, CDR2 SNEGSKA (reference sequence). DNA for the CDR3: TGCAGTGCTGACCGGGACACCCCCTACGAGCAGTACTTA. The encoded protein is CSADRDTPYEQYL.

This chain links TRBV4-1 with TRBJ1-5; D remains ambiguous. The CDR3 consists of 13 residues. Trimming stripped 0 bases from V and 9 bases from J, with 9 bases between. Germline values: CDR1 MGHRA, CDR2 YSYEKL. CDR3 coding DNA: TGCGCCAGCAGCCAAGAAAACGGTTTGCCCCAGCATTTT. Amino acid sequence: CASSQENGLPQHF.

This clonotype was detected many times. This chain joins TRBV18 and TRBJ2-7; TRBD1 agrees at 10 bases. This CDR3 region has 16 residues. Germline CDR1 reads KGHSH; CDR2 reads LQKENI. The junction had 12 bases not matched to a gene; V was cut back by 4 bases and J by 6 bases. The CDR3 DNA follows: TGTGCCAGCTCACTACCATCCGGGACAGGGGCCGTCGAGCAGTACTTC. Amino acid sequence: CASSLPSGTGAVEQYF.

This clonotype was picked up many times. This chain joins TRBV7-3 and TRBJ2-3, with a tentative D call TRBD2 (5 bases). The CDR3 is made up of 14 amino acids. Germline lookup yields CDR1 SGHTA and CDR2 FQGTGA. Between the trimmed V and J ends, which lost 4 bases and 4 bases, there was a span of 12 bases. CDR3 nucleotides: TGTGCCAGCAGCTCCGATGGGGAGCCAGATACGCAGTATTTT. Translated: CASSSDGEPDTQYF.

This clonotype was recorded many times. The chain is built from TRBV20-1 and TRBJ2-7; no definite D call. Trimming shortened V by 5 bases and J by 6 bases, and 17 bases separated the two germline ends. The CDR3 runs 13 residues. Germline assignment: CDR1 DFQATT and CDR2 SNEGSKA (reference sequence). Here the CDR3 reads CSASRTDRVEQYF. The CDR3 DNA is TGCAGTGCTTCTCGCACGGACCGGGTCGAGCAGTACTTC.

This clonotype was counted at least ten times. The chain links TRBV19 to TRBJ2-3; D tentatively reads TRBD1 or TRBD2 (5 bases each). The CDR3 extends over 15 amino acids. The germline V gene has CDR1 LNHDA and CDR2 SQIVND (reference sequence). Trimming stripped 5 bases from V and 6 bases from J, with 18 bases between. In DNA form, the CDR3 reads TGTGCCAGTAGTCTAGGGACGGGATTGATGGATACGCAGTATTTT. Translating gives CASSLGTGLMDTQYF.

This clonotype was seen many times. The rearrangement uses TRBV5-1 and TRBJ2-1; D is perhaps TRBD2 (6 bases). Trimming stripped 0 bases from V and 0 bases from J, with 7 bases between. The CDR3 spans 15 residues. Germline CDR1 is SGHRS and CDR2 is YFSETQ. CDR3 sequence reads: CASSLVADSYNEQFF. CDR3 nucleotide sequence: TGCGCCAGCAGCTTGGTAGCGGACTCCTACAATGAGCAGTTCTTC. The entire variable domain, with the rest obtained from reference TRBV5-1 and TRBJ2-1, is as follows: KAGVTQTPRYLIKTRGQQVTLSCSPISGHRSVSWYQQTPGQGLQFLFEYFSETQRNKGNFPGRFSGRQFSNSRSEMNVSTLELGDSALYLCASSLVADSYNEQFFGPGTRLTVL.

Concerning this clonotype: Given a much more abundant clone one base away, this may be a read error. As the CDR3 is not closed by the conserved phenylalanine or tryptophan, this likely results from a read error. The rearrangement joins TRBV20-1 to TRBJ2-3; D remains ambiguous. The CDR3 loop spans 14 amino acids. In germline, CDR1 is DFQATT, CDR2 SNEGSKA (reference sequence). The germline V and J ends were trimmed by 0 bases and 4 bases, with 11 bases remaining between them. The CDR3 DNA reads as TGCAGTGCTAGAGATACCGGACGCTCAGATACGCAGTATTCT. Translating it yields CSARDTGRSDTQYS.

This clonotype appeared many times. The V gene is TRBV5-6, the J gene TRBJ2-4; 9 nucleotides align to TRBD1. V gave up 4 bases and J gave up 3 bases; unmatched junction bases: 5. Germline CDR1 is SGHDT and CDR2 is YYEEEE. This CDR3 has 15 residues. In DNA, the CDR3 is TGTGCCAGCAGCGTTAGACAGGGGGACAAAAACATTCAGTACTTC. Protein sequence: CASSVRQGDKNIQYF.

In this sample, this clonotype turned up a few times. The chain joins TRBV20-1 to TRBJ2-5; 11 positions agree with TRBD1. The V segment lost 6 bases and the J segment 5 bases; nucleotides outside the gene matches: 8. CDR1 is DFQATT, CDR2 SNEGSKA, per germline (reference sequence). The CDR3 consists of 14 residues. Here the CDR3 reads CSARTGGGWETQYF. As DNA, the CDR3 is TGCAGTGCGAGGACAGGGGGCGGATGGGAGACCCAGTACTTC.